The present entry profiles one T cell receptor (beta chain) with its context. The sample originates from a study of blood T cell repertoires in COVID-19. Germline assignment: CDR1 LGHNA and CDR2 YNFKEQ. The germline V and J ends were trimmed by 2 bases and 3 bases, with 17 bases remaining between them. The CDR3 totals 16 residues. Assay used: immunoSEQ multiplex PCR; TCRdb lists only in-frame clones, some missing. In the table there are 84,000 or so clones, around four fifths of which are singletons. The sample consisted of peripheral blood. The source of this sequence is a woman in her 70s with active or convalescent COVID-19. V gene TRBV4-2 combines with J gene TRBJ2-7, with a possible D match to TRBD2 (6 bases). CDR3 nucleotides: TGTGCCAGCAGCCAATCACTAGCTACGGGAATCTACGAGCAGTACTTC. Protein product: CASSQSLATGIYEQYF.